These 30 T cell receptor beta chains originate from one sample sequenced in a study of blood T cell repertoires in COVID-19. Clones were read by immunoSEQ multiplex PCR, and TCRdb kept only the in-frame ones, dropping some. The data show 200,000 or so clones, 70% to 85% seen once. The sample consisted of peripheral blood. Every receptor here comes from a human donor with acute or convalescent COVID-19. The donor label of this sample is uncertain.

The V gene is TRBV30, the J gene TRBJ2-2, with TRBD2 matching 11 bases. Germline V CDR1 and CDR2: GTSNPN, SVGIG (reference sequence). V was pared by 1 base and J by 6 bases, with 4 bases of the junction left unmatched. This CDR3 has 15 residues. CDR3 DNA: TGTGCCTGGAGTGCACTAGCGGGAGTACCCGGGGAGCTGTTTTTT. As protein: CAWSALAGVPGELFF.

The chain has TRBV10-3 and TRBJ1-5, with D perhaps matching TRBD1 (5 bases). The ends were cut back, 4 bases at V and 5 bases at J, with 15 bases in the middle. CDR1 and CDR2 (germline): ENHRY, SYGVKD. The CDR3 runs 15 residues. This CDR3 is CAISAGPGGDQPQHF. The CDR3 DNA follows: TGTGCCATCAGTGCGGGGCCCGGGGGGGATCAGCCCCAGCATTTT.

The chain links TRBV11-2 to TRBJ1-2, with D perhaps TRBD1 (6 bases). There are 15 residues in the CDR3. V dropped 6 bases and J dropped 6 bases, with 20 bases sitting between them. In germline, CDR1 is SGHAT, CDR2 FQNNGV. The CDR3 reads CASRQRGPGADGYTF. For the CDR3, the DNA is TGTGCCAGCAGACAGAGGGGCCCAGGGGCGGATGGCTACACCTTC.

This clone was seen only once. The chain links TRBV6-2 or TRBV6-3 to TRBJ1-2; 7 bases agree with TRBD1. CDR3 size: 14 residues. Trimming at V came to 5 bases and at J to 2 bases, leaving 5 bases not matched to a gene. Germline V gives CDR1 MNHEY, CDR2 SVGEGT. CDR3 nucleotide sequence: TGTGCCAGCAGTCGTAACAGGGGAAACTATGGCTACACCTTC. Its protein is CASSRNRGNYGYTF.

The V and J genes are TRBV7-9 and TRBJ1-2, with D unclear. Germline CDR1 SEHNR, CDR2 FQNEAQ (reference sequence). V gave up 5 bases and J gave up 8 bases, with 18 bases separating them. There are 14 residues in the CDR3. CDR3 bases: TGTGCCAGCAGCCTCGAAATGGGGAGGAACGGCTACACCTTC. Amino acids: CASSLEMGRNGYTF.

This chain uses TRBV19 with TRBJ1-3; 9 bases match TRBD1. V lost 6 bases, J lost 2 bases, and 2 bases stayed unmatched. Germline V gene lookup returns CDR1 LNHDA and CDR2 SQIVND (reference sequence). The length of the CDR3 is 14 residues. The CDR3: CASRQGATGNTIYF. The CDR3 DNA reads as TGTGCCAGTAGACAGGGGGCTACTGGAAACACCATATATTTT.

The chain has TRBV6-2 or TRBV6-3 and TRBJ2-7, with TRBD2 as a possible D gene (5 bases). V was trimmed by 3 bases and J by 3 bases, leaving 9 bases between them. The CDR3 totals 13 residues. The germline V gene has CDR1 MNHEY and CDR2 SVGEGT. The CDR3 sequence is CASSYYGDYEQYF. DNA of the CDR3: TGTGCCAGCAGTTATTACGGGGACTACGAGCAGTACTTC.

The chain joins TRBV9 to TRBJ2-3; 8 bases fit TRBD2. The CDR3 loop spans 15 amino acids. The V gene end was trimmed by 0 bases and the J gene end by 5 bases; junction bases not matched to a gene: 5. Per germline, CDR1 SGDLS and CDR2 YYNGEE. In DNA, the CDR3 is TGTGCCAGCAGCGTAGCACTAGCGGTGATAGATACGCAGTATTTT. Amino acids: CASSVALAVIDTQYF.

This chain links TRBV9 with TRBJ2-1; no definite D call. Trimming left V 0 bases short and J 6 bases short, with 16 bases between. This CDR3 has 16 amino acids. Germline assignment: CDR1 SGDLS and CDR2 YYNGEE. The CDR3 protein is CASSVDGQSHLNEQFF. CDR3 sequence (DNA): TGTGCCAGCAGCGTAGATGGGCAATCCCACCTCAATGAGCAGTTCTTC.

As DNA, the CDR3 is TGTGCCATCGGAGCGGGGCTAACAGGGGCCAACGTCCTGACTTTC. This sequence encodes CAIGAGLTGANVLTF. The chain uses TRBV10-3 and TRBJ2-6; 7 bases align to TRBD2. Trimming took 8 bases from V and 4 from J; bases not matched to a gene: 8. The CDR3 is made up of 15 amino acids. Per germline, CDR1 ENHRY and CDR2 SYGVKD.

V usage is TRBV10-3 and J usage is TRBJ2-7; D gene unclear. Germline CDR1 is ENHRY and CDR2 is SYGVKD. The V end lost 3 bases, the J end lost 7 bases, and 7 bases lay between the germline ends. CDR3 length equals 11 residues. This chain's CDR3 is CAISELREQYF. The CDR3 DNA reads as TGTGCCATCAGTGAACTACGGGAGCAGTACTTC.

This clone was seen just once. DNA of the CDR3: TGTGCCAGCAGCCCAGGGACAGCTAGCTGGAACACTGAAGCTTTCTTT. Amino acid sequence: CASSPGTASWNTEAFF. V gene TRBV7-9 combines with J gene TRBJ1-1, with TRBD1 identical over 7 bases. V lost 5 bases, J lost 1 base, and 10 bases stayed unmatched. This CDR3 contains 16 residues. The V gene's germline CDR1 is SEHNR and CDR2 FQNEAQ (reference sequence).

The chain employs TRBV30 and TRBJ1-4, with 9 bases identical to TRBD1. The CDR3 spans 15 residues. The germline gives CDR1 GTSNPN, CDR2 SVGIG (reference sequence). J gave up 9 bases and V 1 base, and 9 bases lay outside the gene matches. DNA of the CDR3: TGTGCCTGGAGTGCAACCCCGGGACAGGGAAAAAAACTGTTTTTT. Residues: CAWSATPGQGKKLFF.

The chain combines TRBV4-2 with TRBJ2-7; tentative D call: TRBD2 (5 bases). Germline V gene sequence: CDR1 LGHNA, CDR2 YNFKEQ. V was clipped by 0 bases and J by 0 bases, with 9 bases between them. This CDR3 has 15 residues. This chain's CDR3 is CASSQERGSSYEQYF. In nucleotides, the CDR3 is TGTGCCAGCAGCCAAGAACGGGGTTCCTCCTACGAGCAGTACTTC.

The CDR3 sequence is CASSKQGVRDTQYF. The CDR3, as DNA: TGTGCCAGCAGTAAACAGGGGGTTCGGGATACGCAGTATTTT. The chain couples TRBV27 to TRBJ2-3; the match to TRBD1 covers 8 bases. The CDR3 is 14 residues long. Germline assignment: CDR1 MNHEY and CDR2 SMNVEV (reference sequence). Trimming removed 5 bases from V and 6 bases from J; junction bases left unmatched: 7.

The chain carries TRBV9 and TRBJ1-2; 7 bases agree with TRBD1. The J segment lost 2 bases and the V segment lost 0 bases, leaving 4 bases of the junction unmatched. CDR1 and CDR2 (germline): SGDLS, YYNGEE. CDR3 length equals 15 residues. This CDR3 is CASSVGGTENYGYTF. In DNA, the CDR3 is TGTGCCAGCAGCGTAGGAGGGACAGAAAACTATGGCTACACCTTC. Drawing the rest from reference TRBV9 and TRBJ1-2, the complete variable domain is DSGVTQTPKHLITATGQRVTLRCSPRSGDLSVYWYQQSLDQGLQFLIQYYNGEERAKGNILERFSAQQFPDLHSELNLSSLELGDSALYFCASSVGGTENYGYTFGSGTRLTVV.

The table lists this clone with a count of one. The chain recombines TRBV19 with TRBJ2-3; TRBD2 matches 10 bases. Unmatched junction bases numbered 21, after V lost 5 bases and J lost 4 bases. From germline, CDR1 is LNHDA and CDR2 SQIVND (reference sequence). The CDR3 loop spans 20 amino acids. The CDR3: CASSLASLASGRRGPDTQYF. The CDR3 bases are TGTGCCAGTAGTCTAGCCTCCCTGGCTAGCGGGAGAAGAGGCCCAGATACGCAGTATTTT.

The V gene is TRBV7-6, the J gene TRBJ1-3; 9 bases agree with TRBD1. V shed 5 bases and J 0 bases; nucleotides not matched to a gene: 5. This CDR3 has 16 amino acids. Germline CDR1 reads SGHVS; CDR2 reads FNYEAQ. The CDR3 reads CASSVGQGISGNTIYF. Here the CDR3 DNA reads TGTGCCAGCAGCGTCGGACAGGGGATCTCTGGAAACACCATATATTTT.

This chain joins TRBV5-1 and TRBJ2-1, with a weak D call TRBD2 (5 bases). This CDR3 contains 16 residues. The germline gives CDR1 SGHRS, CDR2 YFSETQ. With 4 bases removed from V and 5 bases from J, the gap between germline ends came to 19 bases. In nucleotides, the CDR3 is TGCGCCAGCAGCCCTTCTCCCGGGGTTACTAACAATGAGCAGTTCTTC. It specifies CASSPSPGVTNNEQFF.

This chain connects TRBV19 to TRBJ1-4; D is perhaps TRBD1 (6 bases). Germline CDR1 LNHDA, CDR2 SQIVND (reference sequence). The V gene lost 5 bases and the J gene lost 7 bases, with 20 bases spanning the gap. The CDR3 spans 16 residues. The CDR3 DNA sequence: TGTGCCAGTAGTCCAGCCGGGACAAAGTATAGTGAAAAACTGTTTTTT. This translates into CASSPAGTKYSEKLFF. Variable domain in full (rest from reference TRBV19 and TRBJ1-4): DGGITQSPKYLFRKEGQNVTLSCEQNLNHDAMYWYRQDPGQGLRLIYYSQIVNDFQKGDIAEGYSVSREKKESFPLTVTSAQKNPTAFYLCASSPAGTKYSEKLFFGSGTQLSVL.

The chain recombines TRBV10-3 with TRBJ2-5; 7 bases are a match to TRBD2. V shed 3 bases, J shed 4 bases, and the junction held 5 bases outside the gene matches. Germline V CDR1 and CDR2: ENHRY, SYGVKD. This CDR3 spans 14 amino acids. CDR3 sequence: CAISEPGGGETQYF. CDR3 DNA sequence: TGTGCCATCAGTGAACCGGGAGGAGGAGAGACCCAGTACTTC.

The chain joins TRBV19 to TRBJ1-6; unclear D gene. Looked up from germline, CDR1 is LNHDA and CDR2 is SQIVND (reference sequence). V was pared by 6 bases and J by 6 bases, with 12 bases between. There are 14 residues in the CDR3. This chain's CDR3 is CASSGEESNSPLHF. The CDR3, as DNA: TGTGCCAGTAGCGGGGAGGAGTCTAATTCACCCCTCCACTTT.

This chain joins TRBV7-3 and TRBJ2-5; a weak D match, TRBD1 (5 bases). Germline assignment: CDR1 SGHTA and CDR2 FQGTGA. Trimming took off 2 bases at V and 1 base at J, with 8 bases between the two ends. There are 14 residues in the CDR3. In DNA, the CDR3 is TGTGCCAGCAGCTTATCAGGGCCCCAAGAGACCCAGTACTTC. Its protein is CASSLSGPQETQYF.

V is TRBV4-2 and J is TRBJ2-3; maybe TRBD2 (6 bases). Trimming removed 4 bases from V and 2 bases from J, with 10 bases in between. Germline-derived CDR1 and CDR2 are LGHNA and YNFKEQ. The CDR3 totals 14 residues. CDR3 sequence reads: CASSLGGNTDTQYF. The CDR3 bases are TGTGCCAGCAGCCTTGGAGGGAACACAGATACGCAGTATTTT.

The chain is built from TRBV18 and TRBJ2-1; D might be TRBD1 (5 bases). Trimming left V 2 bases short and J 0 bases short, with 11 bases between. The CDR3 spans 16 residues. Germline V CDR1 and CDR2: KGHSH, LQKENI. The CDR3 DNA sequence: TGTGCCAGCTCACCAGTTTACAGGAGCTCCTACAATGAGCAGTTCTTC. It encodes CASSPVYRSSYNEQFF.

V and J are TRBV6-6 and TRBJ2-1; the match to TRBD2 covers 8 bases. Per germline, CDR1 MNHNY and CDR2 SVGAGI (reference sequence). After removal of 4 bases from V and 1 base from J, the junction contained 6 bases not matched to a gene. The CDR3 runs 16 residues. The CDR3 here is CASSSLSGRSYNEQFF. The DNA for the CDR3 is TGTGCCAGCAGTTCGTTGAGCGGGAGATCCTACAATGAGCAGTTCTTC.

This chain connects TRBV11-2 to TRBJ2-7, with a tentative D call TRBD1 (5 bases). V lost 5 bases and J lost 4, with 6 bases in between. The length of the CDR3 is 11 residues. The germline V gene has CDR1 SGHAT and CDR2 FQNNGV. For the CDR3, the DNA is TGTGCCAGCAGCCGACAGTACGAGCAGTACTTC. Protein sequence: CASSRQYEQYF.

This chain joins TRBV27 and TRBJ2-7, with D possibly matching TRBD1 (5 bases). The CDR3 has 15 residues. V was cut by 2 bases and J by 3 bases, with 14 bases left in between. The V gene's germline CDR1 is MNHEY and CDR2 SMNVEV (reference sequence). Written as DNA, the CDR3 is TGTGCCAGCAGTTTACGGTCGGCAGGGATCTACGAGCAGTACTTC. Protein sequence: CASSLRSAGIYEQYF.

V usage is TRBV6-5 and J usage is TRBJ2-1; possibly TRBD2 for D (5 bases). Germline-derived CDR1 and CDR2 are MNHEY and SVGAGI. V gave up 2 bases and J gave up 6 bases, with 11 bases separating them. This CDR3 region has 14 residues. The CDR3 sequence is CASSYRGLLNEQFF. The CDR3 DNA follows: TGTGCCAGCAGTTACAGAGGACTCCTCAATGAGCAGTTCTTC.

This chain links TRBV10-1 with TRBJ2-3, with 16 positions matching TRBD2. J lost 2 bases, V lost 0 bases, and 2 bases had no gene match. CDR1 is WNHNN, CDR2 SYGVQD, per germline (reference sequence). This CDR3 comprises 18 residues. In DNA, the CDR3 is TGCGCCAGCAGTGAGTCGGGACTAGCGGGAGGGTCCACAGATACGCAGTATTTT. Protein product: CASSESGLAGGSTDTQYF.